This TCR beta chain was documented in a study of T cell repertoires in cytomegalovirus infection. This clonotype occurred a few times. MiXCR was run by TCRdb on the reads, yielding one entry per CDR3 protein. Of roughly 720,000 distinct CDR3 sequences detected, approximately 40% appear once; the ten largest clones hold 2.5% to 3.5%. Trimming took 2 bases from V and 4 from J, leaving 15 bases between them. Germline V gene lookup returns CDR1 SGHKS and CDR2 YYEKEE (reference sequence). The CDR3 covers 15 residues. Sequencing was carried out using PBMCs. This receptor was taken from a human donor in good health (CMV status not recorded). Some clones in this sample may be carry-over from other donors' samples. The chain carries TRBV5-5 and TRBJ2-5; D not certain. CDR3 protein: CASSFAWPQGETQYF. CDR3 nucleotides: TGTGCCAGCAGCTTTGCTTGGCCACAAGGAGAGACCCAGTACTTC.